This TCR beta chain comes out of a study of tumor-infiltrating lymphocytes in primary liver carcinoma. Study-level information: Surgery removed the patients' primary liver carcinoma. Samples gave roughly 3.5 to 8 million productive TCRbeta reads, similar across tissue types. The study enrolled male and female patients aged 30 to 69 years.

Germline DNA was also extracted, and blood RNA was taken from unsorted whole blood. Constant-region priming of roughly 0.45 ug total RNA yielded TCR beta cDNA. Each TCR beta library was derived from three nested multiplex PCR rounds that employed slightly modified ARM-PCR. TCRdb itself ran the multiplex PCR reads through MiXCR, one entry per CDR3 protein. The data show about 330,000 distinct CDR3 sequences, with almost 65% seen just once and about 6.3% held by the top ten. Sequencing used peripheral blood. This sequence was found in a man aged 40-50 years with primary liver carcinoma and hepatitis B virus infection.

Here the CDR3 reads CASSQEPGHITPTNEKLFF. CDR3 in DNA: TGCGCCAGCAGCCAAGAACCGGGACACATCACGCCAACTAATGAAAAACTGTTTTTT. The chain employs TRBV4-1 and TRBJ1-4, with D possibly matching TRBD1 (6 bases). V was cut by 0 bases and J by 0 bases, with 17 bases left in between. This CDR3 is built from 19 residues. Per the germline V gene, CDR1 is MGHRA and CDR2 is YSYEKL.